This TCR beta chain was observed in a study of cytomegalovirus exposure and HLA in healthy donors. Overall study: Ancestry clustering placed about four fifths of over 300 genotyped donors in the Caucasian-associated cluster. The study, taken as a whole, reports: It was assumed in the presence/absence analyses that sequencing depth was roughly uniform across donors.

The CDR3 loop spans 16 amino acids. The germline CDR1 and CDR2 sequences are MNHEY and SVGAGI. The V and J ends lost 2 bases and 4 bases respectively, with 17 bases between them. PCR primers comprised 60 Vbeta and 13 Jbeta primers. Libraries were prepared by immunoSEQ multiplex PCR; TCRdb keeps only in-frame clonotypes and omits some of them. The sample holds about 94,000 clones; 81% are singletons and the top ten take about 9.4%. Whereas donors were nominally healthy upon sampling, unrecorded immune exposures were probable. About this clone itself: What it recognizes is unknown.

This clonotype was sampled from a human donor in good health. The gene calls are TRBV6-5 and TRBJ1-2; D gene ambiguous. Material: PBMCs. CDR3 amino acids: CASSYEAAGDPYGYTF. The CDR3 bases are TGTGCCAGCAGTTACGAGGCAGCCGGTGATCCCTATGGCTACACCTTC.